This is a list of T cell receptor beta chains from one sample in a study of blood T cells in healthy people across ages. TCRdb passed the 5' RACE reads through MiXCR, listing each CDR3 protein once. The table has 1,100,000 or so distinct CDR3 sequences, under 55% seen once. Material: blood. These receptors were obtained from a woman aged 60-75 years in good health. The CDR3 runs from the conserved cysteine through the conserved F or W. A D gene is named only where the DNA matches it firmly. Where a row states a size, it is once, few, many or the class of an expanded clone; other rows omit it.

>TRBD2|TRBJ2-1|.|TRBV29-1
CSALAGGAYNEQFF
TGCAGCGCACTAGCGGGGGGAGCCTACAATGAGCAGTTCTTC
>.|TRBJ1-4|many|TRBV7-9
CASSLEDSNEKLFF
TGTGCCAGCAGCTTAGAAGACAGTAATGAAAAACTGTTTTTT
>TRBD1|TRBJ2-2|.|TRBV27
CASSFLKTGLVLGGELFF
TGTGCCAGCAGTTTCCTGAAGACAGGGTTGGTTCTTGGCGGGGAGCTGTTTTTT
>.|TRBJ2-2|.|TRBV7-2
CASSLARVVGELFF
TGTGCCAGCAGCTTAGCTAGGGTAGTCGGGGAGCTGTTTTTT
>.|TRBJ1-1|.|TRBV12-3/TRBV12-4
CASSSDFSANTEAFF
TGTGCCAGCAGTTCCGACTTTTCCGCGAACACTGAAGCTTTCTTT
>TRBD1|TRBJ2-5|.|TRBV5-6
CASSQDRGGQETQYF
TGTGCCAGCAGCCAAGACAGGGGAGGACAAGAGACCCAGTACTTC
>TRBD1|TRBJ1-1|.|TRBV5-6
CASRRTGNTEAFF
TGTGCCAGCAGAAGGACAGGGAACACTGAAGCTTTCTTT
>TRBD2|TRBJ2-7|few|TRBV20-1
CSARDDGGRVHEQYF
TGCAGTGCTAGAGATGATGGCGGGAGGGTACACGAGCAGTACTTC
>TRBD1|TRBJ1-4|.|TRBV14
CASSLQTPTGRRVNEKLFF
TGTGCCAGCAGCCTTCAAACCCCGACAGGGCGGAGAGTAAATGAAAAACTGTTTTTT
>.|TRBJ1-5|.|TRBV20-1
CSARRSSNQPQHF
TGCAGTGCTAGACGGTCAAGCAATCAGCCCCAGCATTTT
>TRBD2|TRBJ2-1|.|TRBV20-1
CSARVGLAGGPSYNEQFF
TGCAGTGCTAGAGTAGGACTAGCGGGAGGGCCCTCCTACAATGAGCAGTTCTTC
>.|TRBJ1-3|.|TRBV2
CASTPDPGNTIYF
TGTGCCAGCACCCCGGATCCTGGAAACACCATATATTTT
>.|TRBJ1-4|.|TRBV14
CASSQALRPNEKLFF
TGTGCCAGCAGCCAGGCGTTGAGGCCAAATGAAAAACTGTTTTTT
>.|TRBJ2-5|many|TRBV11-1
CASSLGRTGKAEETQYF
TGTGCCAGCAGCTTAGGCAGAACAGGGAAAGCAGAAGAGACCCAGTACTTC
>.|TRBJ2-5|many|TRBV12-3/TRBV12-4
CASSPRERTLTGWYF
TGTGCCAGCAGTCCCAGGGAGCGGACTCTAACGGGGTGGTACTTC
>.|TRBJ2-5|few|TRBV20-1
CSAILRGGRLSGETQYF
TGCAGTGCCATCCTCCGAGGAGGGAGGCTAAGTGGGGAGACCCAGTACTTC
>TRBD2|TRBJ2-1|few|TRBV12-5
CASGLGTSVFEQFF
TGTGCTAGTGGTTTGGGGACTAGCGTCTTTGAGCAGTTCTTC
>TRBD2|TRBJ2-3|.|TRBV27
CASSFLAGATDTQYF
TGTGCCAGCAGTTTTCTAGCGGGAGCGACAGATACGCAGTATTTT
>.|TRBJ2-7|.|TRBV9
CASSSPFSYEQYF
TGTGCCAGCAGCAGTCCGTTCTCCTACGAGCAGTACTTC
>TRBD1|TRBJ2-2|.|TRBV6-2/TRBV6-3
CASRPDRKNTGELFF
TGTGCCAGCAGACCGGACAGGAAGAACACCGGGGAGCTGTTTTTT
>.|TRBJ2-5|.|TRBV28
CASSEGFRETQYF
TGTGCCAGCAGCGAGGGGTTTAGGGAGACCCAGTACTTC
>.|TRBJ2-3|few|TRBV6-5
CASSFDIPPDTQYF
TGTGCCAGCAGTTTTGACATACCCCCAGATACGCAGTATTTT